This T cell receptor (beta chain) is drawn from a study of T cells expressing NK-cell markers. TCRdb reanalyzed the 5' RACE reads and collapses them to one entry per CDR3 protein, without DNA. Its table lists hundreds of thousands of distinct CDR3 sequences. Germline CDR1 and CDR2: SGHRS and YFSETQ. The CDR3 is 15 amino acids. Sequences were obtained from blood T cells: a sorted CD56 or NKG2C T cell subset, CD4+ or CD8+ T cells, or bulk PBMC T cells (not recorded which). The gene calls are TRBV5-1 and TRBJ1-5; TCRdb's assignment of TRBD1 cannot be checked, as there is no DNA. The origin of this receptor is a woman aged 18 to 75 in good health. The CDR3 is CASSFGTGLNQPQHF.